One and the same sample provided the 7 T cell receptor beta chains below, sequenced in a study of blood T cell repertoires in COVID-19. Using immunoSEQ multiplex PCR, the repertoire was profiled, and TCRdb retains in-frame clones only, with some absent. The table shows some 190,000 clones, with roughly 82% occurring only once. Material for sequencing was peripheral blood. These TCRs come from a woman aged 55-75 years with COVID-19, enrolled during active disease.

This clone was observed a handful of times. This chain uses TRBV19 with TRBJ2-5; 9 nucleotides agree with TRBD2. The germline V gene has CDR1 LNHDA and CDR2 SQIVND (reference sequence). V dropped 3 bases and J dropped 2; count of bases not matched to a gene: 10. The length of the CDR3 is 17 residues. The chain's CDR3 is CASSIFLAGDGQETQYF. The DNA for the CDR3 is TGTGCCAGTAGTATCTTCTTAGCGGGAGACGGGCAAGAGACCCAGTACTTC.

V usage is TRBV7-2 and J usage is TRBJ1-2, with 8 positions matching TRBD1. CDR1 and CDR2 (germline): SGHTA, FQGNSA. The CDR3 runs 13 residues. The V segment lost 5 bases and the J segment 4 bases; nucleotides outside the gene matches: 3. In DNA, the CDR3 is TGTGCCAGCAGCCAAGGACAGGGCTATGGCTACACCTTC. Protein product: CASSQGQGYGYTF.

This clone was found a few times. The J gene is TRBJ1-2, the V gene TRBV19; D is undetermined. Germline V lookup: CDR1 LNHDA, CDR2 SQIVND (reference sequence). CDR3 length: 15 amino acids. Between the trimmed V and J ends, which lost 2 bases and 5 bases, there was a span of 15 bases. The CDR3 reads CASSIQATRIYGYTF. As DNA, the CDR3 is TGTGCCAGTAGTATACAGGCCACCCGCATTTATGGCTACACCTTC.

The rearrangement uses TRBV18 and TRBJ2-6; D is unclear. The CDR3 has 17 residues. The germline V gene encodes CDR1 KGHSH and CDR2 LQKENI. V was shortened by 4 bases and J by 2 bases, with 15 bases between the two germline ends. The CDR3 DNA sequence: TGTGCCAGCTCACAAGACATTACAGTGCCTGGGGCCAACGTCCTGACTTTC. It is translated as CASSQDITVPGANVLTF. The variable domain in full, completed from reference TRBV18 and TRBJ2-6, reads NAGVMQNPRHLVRRRGQEARLRCSPMKGHSHVYWYRQLPEEGLKFMVYLQKENIIDESGMPKERFSAEFPKEGPSILRIQQVVRGDSAAYFCASSQDITVPGANVLTFGAGSRLTVL.

This sequence joins TRBV10-3 and TRBJ2-3; 9 positions match TRBD2. Per the germline V gene, CDR1 is ENHRY and CDR2 is SYGVKD. With V trimmed by 6 bases and J by 4 bases, 5 bases remained unmatched. The CDR3 contains 14 residues. The CDR3, as DNA: TGTGCCATCAGAAGACTAGCGGAGGCAGATACGCAGTATTTT. It codes for CAIRRLAEADTQYF.

The chain couples TRBV29-1 to TRBJ1-2; no firm D call. Looked up from germline, CDR1 is SQVTM and CDR2 is ANQGSEA. V shed 6 bases and J shed 8 bases, with 19 bases lying between them. The CDR3 runs to 13 residues. The CDR3 DNA sequence: TGCAGCGTCCGCCGGGGAGGGAGCGAAGGCTACACCTTC. Protein: CSVRRGGSEGYTF.

In its sample, this clone was seen once. The chain joins TRBV5-4 to TRBJ2-5, with D perhaps matching TRBD2 (6 bases). V dropped 5 bases and J dropped 2 bases, with 16 bases sitting between them. CDR1 SGHNT and CDR2 YYREEE come from the germline V gene (reference sequence). The CDR3 sequence is 15 residues long. CDR3 region: CASRRDSRTQETQYF. The CDR3 nucleotides are TGTGCCAGCAGGCGGGACTCGCGTACACAAGAGACCCAGTACTTC.